What follows is one T cell receptor beta chain and its context. Authors' methods: By means of reference gene primer amplification, nucleated cell counts were estimated. Measured with immunoSEQ multiplex PCR; TCRdb has only the in-frame clones, and not every one. That table supplies the V and J calls and clone size; D and trimming were determined from the DNA. The sample contains 130,000 or so clones, approximately 90% of which appear only once. The data are from a study of blood T cell repertoires in COVID-19. Study summary: Sites in the United States, Italy and Spain provided acute and convalescent COVID-19 samples. Sample material is recorded as cDNA or gDNA derived from T cells, B-cell-depleted T cells, or PBMCs.

The V end was cut by 4 bases, the J end by 0 bases, with 13 bases between. There are 16 residues in the CDR3. Germline CDR1 reads LGHDT; CDR2 reads YNNKEL (reference sequence). The chain uses TRBV3-1 (or the pseudogene TRBV3-2) and TRBJ1-3; TRBD1 is a possible D gene (6 bases). The sample taken for sequencing was peripheral blood. The sequence derives from a man aged 45-65 years with active or convalescent COVID-19. The CDR3 sequence is CASSPRDTSSGNTIYF. The CDR3 DNA is TGTGCCAGCAGCCCGAGGGACACCAGCTCTGGAAACACCATATATTTT.